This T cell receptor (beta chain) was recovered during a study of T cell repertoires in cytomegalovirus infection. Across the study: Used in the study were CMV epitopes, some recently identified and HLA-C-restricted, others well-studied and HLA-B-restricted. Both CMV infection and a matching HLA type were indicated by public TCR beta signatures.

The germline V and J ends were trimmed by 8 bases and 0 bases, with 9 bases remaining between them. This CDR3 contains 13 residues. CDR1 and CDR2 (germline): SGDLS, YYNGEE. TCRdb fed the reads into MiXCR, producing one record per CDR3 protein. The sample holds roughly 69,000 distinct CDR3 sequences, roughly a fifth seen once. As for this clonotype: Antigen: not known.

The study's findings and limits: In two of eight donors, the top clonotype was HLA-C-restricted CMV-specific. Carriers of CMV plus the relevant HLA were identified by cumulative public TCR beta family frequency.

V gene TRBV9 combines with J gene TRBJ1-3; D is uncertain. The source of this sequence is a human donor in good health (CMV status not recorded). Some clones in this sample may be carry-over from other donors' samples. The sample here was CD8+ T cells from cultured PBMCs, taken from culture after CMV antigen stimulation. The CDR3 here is CASCPDSGNTIYF. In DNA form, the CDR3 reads TGTGCCAGTTGCCCTGACTCTGGAAACACCATATATTTT.